The subject of this entry is one TCR beta chain. Its antigen is not identified. There are 14 residues in the CDR3. The V end was cut by 3 bases, the J end by 5 bases, with 11 bases between. Germline V gene data show CDR1 as KGHSH and CDR2 as LQKENI. This sample stems from a study of graft-versus-host responses after intestinal transplantation. Overall study: Recipients across the board were started on anti-thymocyte globulin induction, then kept on tacrolimus and steroids for two to three years. Study results and limitations: Within the allografts of patients who had graft-donor T cell macrochimerism, graft-versus-host to host-versus-graft clonal ratios were high.

Some clones are missing from TCRdb's copy, which holds only in-frame ones; the method was immunoSEQ multiplex PCR. The sample carries 80,000 to 90,000 clones, roughly 92% recorded once. This chain joins TRBV18 and TRBJ1-5, with a tentative D call TRBD1 (5 bases). The TCR sequence derives from a human donor who received an intestinal transplant. Sequencing was performed on unstimulated CD4+ T cells sorted from spleen or lymph node cells, taken before intestinal transplant. CDR3: CASSPQGGDQPQHF. CDR3 DNA: TGTGCCAGCTCACCTCAGGGAGGGGATCAGCCCCAGCATTTT. Full variable domain (remainder filled in from reference TRBV18 and TRBJ1-5): NAGVMQNPRHLVRRRGQEARLRCSPMKGHSHVYWYRQLPEEGLKFMVYLQKENIIDESGMPKERFSAEFPKEGPSILRIQQVVRGDSAAYFCASSPQGGDQPQHFGDGTRLSIL.